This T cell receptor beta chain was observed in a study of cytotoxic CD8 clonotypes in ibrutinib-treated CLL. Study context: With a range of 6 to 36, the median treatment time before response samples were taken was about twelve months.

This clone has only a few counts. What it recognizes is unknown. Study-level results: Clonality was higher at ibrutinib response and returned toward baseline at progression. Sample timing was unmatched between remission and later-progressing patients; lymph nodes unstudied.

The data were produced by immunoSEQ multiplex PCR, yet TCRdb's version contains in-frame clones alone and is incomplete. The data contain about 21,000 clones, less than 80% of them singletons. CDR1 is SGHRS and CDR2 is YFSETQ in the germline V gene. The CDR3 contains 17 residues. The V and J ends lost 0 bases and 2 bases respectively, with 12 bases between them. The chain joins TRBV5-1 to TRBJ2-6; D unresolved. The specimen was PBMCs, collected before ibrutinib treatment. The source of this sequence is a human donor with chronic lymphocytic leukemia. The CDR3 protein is CASSLALRITGANVLTF. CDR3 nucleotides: TGCGCCAGCAGCTTGGCTCTAAGGATAACTGGGGCCAACGTCCTGACTTTC.